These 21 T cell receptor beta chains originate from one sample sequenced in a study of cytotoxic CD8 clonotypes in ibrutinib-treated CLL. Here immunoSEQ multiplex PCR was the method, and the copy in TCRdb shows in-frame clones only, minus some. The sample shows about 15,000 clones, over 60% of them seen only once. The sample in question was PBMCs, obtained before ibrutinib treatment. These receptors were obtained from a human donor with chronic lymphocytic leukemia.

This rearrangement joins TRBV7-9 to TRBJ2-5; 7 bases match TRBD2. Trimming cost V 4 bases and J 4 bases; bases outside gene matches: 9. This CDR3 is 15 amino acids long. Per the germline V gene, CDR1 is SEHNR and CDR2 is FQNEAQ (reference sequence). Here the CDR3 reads CASSSPGPGGETQYF. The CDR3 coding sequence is TGTGCCAGCAGCTCCCCGGGACCGGGGGGAGAGACCCAGTACTTC.

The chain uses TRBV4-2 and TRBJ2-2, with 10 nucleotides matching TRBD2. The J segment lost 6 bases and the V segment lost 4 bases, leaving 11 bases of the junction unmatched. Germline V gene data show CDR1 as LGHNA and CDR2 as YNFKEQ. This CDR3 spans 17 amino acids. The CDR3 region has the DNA TGTGCCAGCAGCCTTCATGGGCTAGCGGGAGAGGCCGGGGAGCTGTTTTTT. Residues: CASSLHGLAGEAGELFF.

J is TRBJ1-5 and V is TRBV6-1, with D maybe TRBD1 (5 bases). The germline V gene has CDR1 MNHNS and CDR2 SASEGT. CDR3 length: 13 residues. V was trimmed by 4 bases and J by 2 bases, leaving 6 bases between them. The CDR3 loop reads CASSARGNQPQHF. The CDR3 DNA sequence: TGTGCCAGCAGTGCCAGGGGCAATCAGCCCCAGCATTTT.

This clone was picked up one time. The CDR3 DNA reads TGTGCCAGCAGCTTGAGTTGGACTAGCGGCTCCTACGAGCAGTACTTC. As protein: CASSLSWTSGSYEQYF. This chain uses TRBV5-6 with TRBJ2-7; 10 bases are a match to TRBD2. The J segment lost 0 bases and the V segment lost 1 base, leaving 4 bases of the junction unmatched. The CDR3 totals 16 residues. Germline assignment: CDR1 SGHDT and CDR2 YYEEEE.

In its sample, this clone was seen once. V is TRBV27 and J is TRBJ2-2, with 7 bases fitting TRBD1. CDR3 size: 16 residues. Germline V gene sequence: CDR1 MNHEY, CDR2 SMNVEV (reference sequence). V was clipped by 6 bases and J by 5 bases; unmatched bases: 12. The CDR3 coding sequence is TGTGCCAGCAGCCGTGGGGACAGTTCTCGTACCGGGGAGCTGTTTTTT. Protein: CASSRGDSSRTGELFF.

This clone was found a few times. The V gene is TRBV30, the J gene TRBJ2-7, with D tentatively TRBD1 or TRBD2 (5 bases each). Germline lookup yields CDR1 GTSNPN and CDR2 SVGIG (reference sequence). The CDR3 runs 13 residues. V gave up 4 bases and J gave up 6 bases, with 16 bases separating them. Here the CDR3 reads CAWTSDLGVEQYF. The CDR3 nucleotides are TGTGCCTGGACCTCGGACCTGGGGGTCGAGCAGTACTTC.

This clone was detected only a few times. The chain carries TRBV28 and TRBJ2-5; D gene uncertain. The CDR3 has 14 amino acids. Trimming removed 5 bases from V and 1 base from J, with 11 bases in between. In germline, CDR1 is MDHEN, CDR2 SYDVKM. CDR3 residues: CASSRWGGQETQYF. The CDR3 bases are TGTGCCAGCAGTCGGTGGGGTGGCCAAGAGACCCAGTACTTC.

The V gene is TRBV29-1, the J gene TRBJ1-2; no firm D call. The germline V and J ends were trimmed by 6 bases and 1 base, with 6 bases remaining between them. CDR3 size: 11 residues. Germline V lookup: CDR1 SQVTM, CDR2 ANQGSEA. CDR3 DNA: TGCAGCGTCCGCGATAACTATGGCTACACCTTC. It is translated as CSVRDNYGYTF. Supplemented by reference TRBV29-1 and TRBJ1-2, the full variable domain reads SAVISQKPSRDICQRGTSLTIQCQVDSQVTMMFWYRQQPGQSLTLIATANQGSEATYESGFVIDKFPISRPNLTFSTLTVSNMSPEDSSIYLCSVRDNYGYTFGSGTRLTVV.

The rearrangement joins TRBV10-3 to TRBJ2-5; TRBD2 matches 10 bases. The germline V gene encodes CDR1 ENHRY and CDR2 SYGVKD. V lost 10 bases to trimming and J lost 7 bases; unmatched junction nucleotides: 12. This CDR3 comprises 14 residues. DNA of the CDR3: TGTGCCACCAAACCAGCGGGAGGGGAGGTGACCCAGTACTTC. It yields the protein CATKPAGGEVTQYF.

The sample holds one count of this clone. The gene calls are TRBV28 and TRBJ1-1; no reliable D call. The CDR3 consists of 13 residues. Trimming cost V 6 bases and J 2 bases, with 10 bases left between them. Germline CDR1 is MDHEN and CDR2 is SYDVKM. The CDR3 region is CASSLSSNTEAFF. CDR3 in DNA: TGTGCCAGCAGCCTTTCATCAAACACTGAAGCTTTCTTT.

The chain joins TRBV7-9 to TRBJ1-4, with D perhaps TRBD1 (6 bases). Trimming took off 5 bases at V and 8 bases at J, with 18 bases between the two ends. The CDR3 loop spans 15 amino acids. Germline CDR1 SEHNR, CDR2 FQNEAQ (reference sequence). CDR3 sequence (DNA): TGTGCCAGCAGCCCGACGGGGGGCGTGGGGGAAAAACTGTTTTTT. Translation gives CASSPTGGVGEKLFF.

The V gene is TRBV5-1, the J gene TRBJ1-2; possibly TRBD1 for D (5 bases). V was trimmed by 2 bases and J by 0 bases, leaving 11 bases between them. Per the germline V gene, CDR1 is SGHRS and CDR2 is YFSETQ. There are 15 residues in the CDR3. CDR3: CASSFDAGSNYGYTF. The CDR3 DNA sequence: TGCGCCAGCAGCTTTGATGCAGGGTCTAACTATGGCTACACCTTC.

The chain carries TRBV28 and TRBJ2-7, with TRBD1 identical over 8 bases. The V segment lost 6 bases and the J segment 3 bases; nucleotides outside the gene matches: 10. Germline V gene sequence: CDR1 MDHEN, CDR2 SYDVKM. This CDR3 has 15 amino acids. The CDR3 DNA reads TGTGCCAGCAGCTATGACAGGGGATCCTACTACGAGCAGTACTTC. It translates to CASSYDRGSYYEQYF.

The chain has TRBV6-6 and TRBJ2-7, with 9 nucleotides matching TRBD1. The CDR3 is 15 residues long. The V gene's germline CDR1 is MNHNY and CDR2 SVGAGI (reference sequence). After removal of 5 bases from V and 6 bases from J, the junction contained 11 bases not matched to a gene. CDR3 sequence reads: CASSPPGTGYGEQYF. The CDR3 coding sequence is TGTGCCAGCAGTCCTCCGGGGACAGGGTACGGCGAGCAGTACTTC.

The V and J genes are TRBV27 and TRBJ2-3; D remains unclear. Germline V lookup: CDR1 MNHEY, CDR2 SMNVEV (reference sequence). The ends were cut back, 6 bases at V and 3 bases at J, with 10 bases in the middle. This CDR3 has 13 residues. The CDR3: CASSPSLTDTQYF. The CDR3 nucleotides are TGTGCCAGCAGCCCTTCTTTAACAGATACGCAGTATTTT.

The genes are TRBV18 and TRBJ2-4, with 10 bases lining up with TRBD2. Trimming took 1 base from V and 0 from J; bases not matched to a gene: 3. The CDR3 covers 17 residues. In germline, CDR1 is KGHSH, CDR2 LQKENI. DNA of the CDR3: TGTGCCAGCTCACCACTTAGCGGGGGGATAGCCAAAAACATTCAGTACTTC. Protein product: CASSPLSGGIAKNIQYF.

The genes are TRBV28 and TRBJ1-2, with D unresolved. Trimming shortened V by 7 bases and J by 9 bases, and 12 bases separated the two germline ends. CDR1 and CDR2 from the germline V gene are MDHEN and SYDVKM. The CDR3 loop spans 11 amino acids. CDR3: CASKTQRRYTF. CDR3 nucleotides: TGTGCCAGCAAAACCCAAAGGCGCTACACCTTC.

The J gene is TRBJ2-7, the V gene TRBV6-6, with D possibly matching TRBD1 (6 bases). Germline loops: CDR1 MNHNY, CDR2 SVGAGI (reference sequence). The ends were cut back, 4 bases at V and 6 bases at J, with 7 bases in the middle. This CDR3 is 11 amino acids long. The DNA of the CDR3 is TGTGCCAGCAGTTCAGGGGTCGAGCAGTACGTC. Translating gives CASSSGVEQYV.

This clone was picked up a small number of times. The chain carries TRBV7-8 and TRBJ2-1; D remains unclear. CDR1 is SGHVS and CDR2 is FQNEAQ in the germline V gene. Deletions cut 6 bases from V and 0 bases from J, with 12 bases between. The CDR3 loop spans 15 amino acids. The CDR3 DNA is TGTGCCAGCAGTGCCCTTGGCGGCTCCTACAATGAGCAGTTCTTC. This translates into CASSALGGSYNEQFF.

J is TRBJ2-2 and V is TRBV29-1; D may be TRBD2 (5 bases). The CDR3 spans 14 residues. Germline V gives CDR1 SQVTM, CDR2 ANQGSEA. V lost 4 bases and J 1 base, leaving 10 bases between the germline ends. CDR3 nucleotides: TGCAGCGTTGGGCGGGTGGGGAACACCGGGGAGCTGTTTTTT. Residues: CSVGRVGNTGELFF.

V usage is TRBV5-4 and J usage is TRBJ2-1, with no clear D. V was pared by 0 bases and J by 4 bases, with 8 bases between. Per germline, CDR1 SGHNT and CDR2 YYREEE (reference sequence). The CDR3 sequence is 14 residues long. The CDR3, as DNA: TGTGCCAGCAGCTTGGGCGACTCATACAATGAGCAGTTCTTC. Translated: CASSLGDSYNEQFF.